A selection of T cell receptor beta chains follows, all from one sample in a study of blood T cell repertoires in COVID-19. Method: immunoSEQ multiplex PCR; TCRdb's copy keeps in-frame clones and lacks some. The table records 250,000 or so clones, around 83% of them present only once. Sequencing was done on a sample of peripheral blood. These receptors came from a man aged 40-50 years who had recovered from COVID-19. The CDR3 runs from the conserved cysteine through the conserved F or W. Fields, in order: V gene, D gene, clone size, J gene, CDR3 protein, CDR3 DNA. A D gene is named only where the DNA matches it firmly. Size is stated for part of the rows, as once, few or many counts, or as a class when the clone is expanded.

TRBV6-5	.	.	TRBJ1-2	CASRFDGANYGYTF	TGTGCCAGCAGGTTCGACGGAGCTAACTATGGCTACACCTTC
TRBV7-8	.	.	TRBJ1-2	CASSLDMRSYGYTF	TGTGCCAGCAGCTTAGACATGAGGAGCTATGGCTACACCTTC
TRBV12-5	.	.	TRBJ2-5	CASGQQGGETQYF	TGTGCTAGTGGCCAGCAGGGTGGGGAGACCCAGTACTTC
TRBV2	.	.	TRBJ1-4	CASSDPRAREKLFF	TGTGCCAGCAGTGACCCCAGGGCAAGGGAAAAACTGTTTTTT
TRBV19	.	.	TRBJ1-5	CASSIQGEGAQHF	TGTGCCAGTAGTATACAGGGCGAAGGGGCCCAGCATTTT
TRBV7-9	TRBD2	many	TRBJ2-1	CASSLAAGGYNEQFF	TGTGCCAGCAGCTTAGCTGCGGGAGGCTACAATGAGCAGTTCTTC
TRBV4-1	TRBD2	.	TRBJ2-1	CASSQEPSGGASYNEQFF	TGCGCCAGCAGCCAAGAGCCTAGCGGGGGGGCGTCCTACAATGAGCAGTTCTTC
TRBV11-3	.	few	TRBJ2-5	CASSLGRDNEETQYF	TGTGCCAGCAGCTTAGGCCGGGACAACGAAGAGACCCAGTACTTC
TRBV29-1	TRBD2	.	TRBJ2-2	CSAGAGGTGELFF	TGCAGCGCAGGGGCGGGAGGCACCGGGGAGCTGTTTTTT
TRBV25-1	.	.	TRBJ1-2	CASSEYGSNYGYTF	TGTGCCAGCAGTGAATACGGGAGTAACTATGGCTACACCTTC
TRBV14	TRBD2	few	TRBJ2-5	CASSSSLTSGGTETQYF	TGTGCCAGCAGCTCTAGCCTAACTAGCGGGGGTACAGAGACCCAGTACTTC
TRBV4-1	TRBD2	.	TRBJ2-3	CASSQDRTGRRVTDTQYF	TGCGCCAGCAGCCAAGATCGGACCGGGAGGAGGGTCACAGATACGCAGTATTTT
TRBV7-2	.	once	TRBJ1-1	CASSLVVRVRTEAFF	TGTGCCAGCAGCTTAGTTGTCAGGGTTCGGACTGAAGCTTTCTTT
TRBV5-1	.	.	TRBJ1-1	CASSLAIGTEAFF	TGCGCCAGCAGCTTAGCGATCGGCACTGAAGCTTTCTTT
TRBV6-2/TRBV6-3	.	.	TRBJ1-1	CASSRTNTEAFF	TGTGCCAGCAGTCGCACAAACACTGAAGCTTTCTTT
TRBV10-1	.	.	TRBJ1-1	CASSEAIGQKAFF	TGCGCCAGCAGTGAGGCAATCGGACAGAAAGCTTTCTTT
TRBV21-1	.	.	TRBJ2-2	CASLQGAGTGELFF	TGTGCCAGCCTCCAGGGGGCGGGCACCGGGGAGCTGTTTTTT
TRBV11-2	TRBD1	.	TRBJ1-2	CASSFTGQGVGYTF	TGTGCCAGCAGCTTCACAGGACAGGGGGTCGGCTACACCTTC
TRBV27	TRBD1	once	TRBJ2-2	CASSRGPNTGELFF	TGTGCCAGCAGCAGGGGGCCGAACACCGGGGAGCTGTTTTTT
TRBV7-2	.	.	TRBJ1-5	CASSLAQNSNQPQHF	TGTGCCAGCAGCTTAGCTCAGAATAGCAATCAGCCCCAGCATTTT
TRBV10-3	TRBD1	.	TRBJ2-7	CAISDRDRNDEQYF	TGTGCCATCAGTGACCGGGACAGGAACGACGAGCAGTACTTC
TRBV19	.	.	TRBJ1-2	CASSSFQGLYGYTF	TGTGCCAGTAGTAGCTTCCAGGGACTCTATGGCTACACCTTC
TRBV3-1/TRBV3-2	TRBD1	.	TRBJ1-2	CASSQAGQDYGYTF	TGTGCCAGCAGCCAAGCGGGACAGGACTATGGCTACACCTTC
TRBV10-3	TRBD2	.	TRBJ2-5	CAIREAGGTETQYF	TGTGCCATCAGGGAAGCGGGGGGTACAGAGACCCAGTACTTC
TRBV9	.	once	TRBJ1-2	CASSVEGQGNGYTF	TGTGCCAGCAGCGTAGAGGGGCAGGGGAATGGCTACACCTTC
TRBV20-1	TRBD2	.	TRBJ2-3	CSASRLAGDGYF	TGCAGTGCTAGTAGATTAGCGGGAGACGGCTATTTT
TRBV3-1/TRBV3-2	.	.	TRBJ2-5	CASSPYQETQYF	TGTGCCAGCAGCCCCTACCAAGAGACCCAGTACTTC
TRBV6-2/TRBV6-3	.	once	TRBJ2-3	CASSYSNGEGTQYF	TGTGCCAGCAGTTACTCGAACGGAGAAGGTACGCAGTATTTT
TRBV6-2/TRBV6-3	TRBD2	.	TRBJ2-3	CASSYGLAGYTDTQYF	TGTGCCAGCAGTTACGGGCTAGCGGGTTACACAGATACGCAGTATTTT
TRBV6-1	TRBD1	.	TRBJ1-5	CASSEQGDQPQHF	TGTGCCAGCAGTGAACAGGGGGACCAGCCCCAGCATTTT
TRBV19	.	once	TRBJ2-7	CAKGVCGWPSDEQYF	TGTGCCAAGGGGGTGTGCGGGTGGCCCTCCGACGAGCAGTACTTC
TRBV4-1	.	.	TRBJ2-5	CASSQEQGGSGVQETQYF	TGCGCCAGCAGCCAAGAGCAGGGGGGTAGCGGGGTCCAAGAGACCCAGTACTTC
TRBV10-3	TRBD1	.	TRBJ2-3	CAIASGTVTDTQYF	TGTGCCATCGCCTCCGGGACAGTCACAGATACGCAGTATTTT
TRBV19	TRBD2	few	TRBJ2-1	CASRGIIAGEQFF	TGTGCCAGTAGGGGAATTATAGCGGGAGAGCAGTTCTTC
TRBV7-2	TRBD1	.	TRBJ1-2	CASSPQTGVGYTF	TGTGCCAGCAGCCCGCAAACAGGGGTAGGCTACACCTTC
TRBV7-9	.	.	TRBJ2-5	CASSLGAPLYQETQYF	TGTGCCAGCAGCTTAGGGGCCCCCCTGTACCAAGAGACCCAGTACTTC
TRBV5-4	TRBD2	.	TRBJ2-7	CASSPGGSGGAYEQYF	TGTGCCAGCAGCCCCGGAGGAAGCGGGGGGGCCTACGAGCAGTACTTC
TRBV6-6	.	once	TRBJ2-5	CASSYRLAREETQYF	TGTGCCAGCAGTTACCGCCTAGCGAGAGAAGAGACCCAGTACTTC
TRBV20-1	.	.	TRBJ2-1	CSASRGNQAFF	TGCAGTGCTAGCCGCGGGAACCAGGCGTTCTTC
TRBV4-3	TRBD2	.	TRBJ2-1	CASSQETGGPSEQFF	TGCGCCAGCAGCCAAGAGACGGGAGGGCCGAGTGAGCAGTTCTTC
TRBV12-5	TRBD1	.	TRBJ1-2	CASGLVRDRPFYGYTF	TGTGCTAGTGGTTTGGTACGGGACAGGCCGTTCTATGGCTACACCTTC
TRBV19	.	few	TRBJ2-6	CASSSFSGFGANVLTF	TGTGCCAGTAGTTCATTCTCGGGTTTTGGGGCCAACGTCCTGACTTTC
TRBV6-5	.	.	TRBJ1-1	CASSRRAAGTEAFF	TGTGCCAGCAGTCGGAGGGCGGCGGGCACTGAAGCTTTCTTT
TRBV7-2	TRBD2	.	TRBJ2-5	CASSSSGVAGAATQYF	TGTGCCAGCAGCTCGAGTGGGGTAGCGGGAGCGGCGACCCAGTACTTC
TRBV18	TRBD2	.	TRBJ2-3	CASSPTSGGADTQYF	TGTGCCAGCTCACCAACGAGCGGGGGGGCGGATACGCAGTATTTT
TRBV5-1	TRBD1	.	TRBJ2-2	CASSSYRDRGPSGELFF	TGCGCCAGCAGTTCCTACCGGGACAGGGGCCCCAGCGGGGAGCTGTTTTTT
TRBV6-2/TRBV6-3	TRBD2	.	TRBJ2-7	CASSYLQLAGADHEQYF	TGTGCCAGCAGTTACTTACAGCTAGCGGGAGCTGACCACGAGCAGTACTTC
TRBV6-5	TRBD2	.	TRBJ2-7	CASYTPREGSYEQYF	TGTGCCAGCTATACTCCCCGGGAGGGCTCCTACGAGCAGTACTTC
TRBV7-9	.	few	TRBJ2-7	CASSSLRHREDYEQYF	TGTGCCAGCAGCTCCCTCCGGCACAGGGAAGATTACGAGCAGTACTTC
TRBV2	TRBD1	.	TRBJ2-2	CASSLLPGQGASGELFF	TGTGCCAGCAGCCTACTACCGGGACAGGGGGCATCCGGGGAGCTGTTTTTT
TRBV19	.	.	TRBJ2-3	CASSEGTTDTQYF	TGTGCCAGTAGCGAGGGGACTACAGATACGCAGTATTTT